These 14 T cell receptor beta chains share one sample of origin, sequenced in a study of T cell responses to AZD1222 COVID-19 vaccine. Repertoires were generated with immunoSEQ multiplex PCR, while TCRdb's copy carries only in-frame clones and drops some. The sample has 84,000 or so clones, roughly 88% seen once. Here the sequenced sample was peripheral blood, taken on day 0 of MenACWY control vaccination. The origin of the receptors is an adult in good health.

CDR3 loop: CASSQDNGDLKGGQYF. The CDR3 bases are TGTGCCAGCAGCCAAGATAATGGAGACCTTAAAGGGGGGCAGTACTTC. The genes are TRBV3-1 (or the pseudogene TRBV3-2) and TRBJ2-7, with D perhaps TRBD1 (6 bases). The ends were cut back, 0 bases at V and 9 bases at J, with 21 bases in the middle. CDR3 size: 16 residues. CDR1 LGHDT and CDR2 YNNKEL come from the germline V gene (reference sequence).

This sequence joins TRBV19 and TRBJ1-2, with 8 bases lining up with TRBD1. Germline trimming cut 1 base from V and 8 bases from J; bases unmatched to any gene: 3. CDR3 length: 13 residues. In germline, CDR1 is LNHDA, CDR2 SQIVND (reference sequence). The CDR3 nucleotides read TGTGCCAGTAGTATAGGACAGGGGTCCGGCTACACCTTC. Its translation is CASSIGQGSGYTF. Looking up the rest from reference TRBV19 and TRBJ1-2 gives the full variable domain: DGGITQSPKYLFRKEGQNVTLSCEQNLNHDAMYWYRQDPGQGLRLIYYSQIVNDFQKGDIAEGYSVSREKKESFPLTVTSAQKNPTAFYLCASSIGQGSGYTFGSGTRLTVV.

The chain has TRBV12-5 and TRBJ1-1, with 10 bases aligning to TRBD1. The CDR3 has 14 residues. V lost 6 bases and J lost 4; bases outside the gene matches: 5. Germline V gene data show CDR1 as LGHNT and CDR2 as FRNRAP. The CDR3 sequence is CASGPGTGVTEAFF. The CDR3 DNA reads TGTGCTAGTGGGCCCGGGACAGGGGTCACTGAAGCTTTCTTT.

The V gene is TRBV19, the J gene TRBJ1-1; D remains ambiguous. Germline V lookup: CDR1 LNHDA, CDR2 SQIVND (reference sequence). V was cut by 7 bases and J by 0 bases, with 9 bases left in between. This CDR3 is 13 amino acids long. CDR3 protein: CASKRQMNTEAFF. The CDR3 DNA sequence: TGTGCCAGTAAGCGGCAGATGAACACTGAAGCTTTCTTT.

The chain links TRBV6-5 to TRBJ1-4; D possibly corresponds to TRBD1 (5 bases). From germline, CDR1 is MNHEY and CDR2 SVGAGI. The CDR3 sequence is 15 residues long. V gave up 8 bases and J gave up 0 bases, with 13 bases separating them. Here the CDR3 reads CASPGPYATNEKLFF. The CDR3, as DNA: TGTGCCAGCCCGGGACCGTATGCAACTAATGAAAAACTGTTTTTT.

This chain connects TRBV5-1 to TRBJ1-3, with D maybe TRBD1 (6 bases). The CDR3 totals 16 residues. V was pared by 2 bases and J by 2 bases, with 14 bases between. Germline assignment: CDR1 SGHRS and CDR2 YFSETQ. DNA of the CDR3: TGCGCCAGCAGCTTACCCGGGGGGCTTACTGGAAACACCATATATTTT. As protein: CASSLPGGLTGNTIYF.

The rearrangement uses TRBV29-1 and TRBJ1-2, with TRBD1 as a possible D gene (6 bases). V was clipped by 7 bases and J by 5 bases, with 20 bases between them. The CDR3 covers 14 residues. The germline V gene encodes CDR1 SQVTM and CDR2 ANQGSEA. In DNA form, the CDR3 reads TGCAGCGGAGTTTTTGGGGGGGCTAGTTATGGCTACACCTTC. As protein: CSGVFGGASYGYTF.

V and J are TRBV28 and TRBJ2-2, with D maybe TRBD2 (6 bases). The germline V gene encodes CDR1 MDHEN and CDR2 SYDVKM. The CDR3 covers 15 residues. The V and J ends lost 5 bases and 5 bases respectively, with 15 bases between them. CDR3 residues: CASSLRDFGTGELFF. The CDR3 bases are TGTGCCAGCAGTCTCCGGGACTTTGGTACCGGGGAGCTGTTTTTT.

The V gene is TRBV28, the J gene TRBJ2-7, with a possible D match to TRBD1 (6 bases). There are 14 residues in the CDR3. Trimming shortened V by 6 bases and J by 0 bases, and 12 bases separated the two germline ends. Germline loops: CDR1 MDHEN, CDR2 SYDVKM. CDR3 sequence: CASSLQGFSYEQYF. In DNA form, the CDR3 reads TGTGCCAGCAGCTTACAGGGCTTCTCCTACGAGCAGTACTTC.

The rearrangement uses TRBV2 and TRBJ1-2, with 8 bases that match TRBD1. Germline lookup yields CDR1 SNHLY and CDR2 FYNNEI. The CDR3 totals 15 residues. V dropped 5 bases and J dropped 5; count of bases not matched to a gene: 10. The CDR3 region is CASSNGQGPGYGYTF. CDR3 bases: TGTGCCAGCAGTAACGGACAGGGACCAGGGTATGGCTACACCTTC.

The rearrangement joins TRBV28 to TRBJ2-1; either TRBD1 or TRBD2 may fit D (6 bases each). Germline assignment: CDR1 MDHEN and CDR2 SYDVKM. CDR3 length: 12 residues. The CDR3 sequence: CGVIGGYNEQFF. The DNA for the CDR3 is TGTGGCGTAATAGGGGGGTACAATGAGCAGTTCTTC.

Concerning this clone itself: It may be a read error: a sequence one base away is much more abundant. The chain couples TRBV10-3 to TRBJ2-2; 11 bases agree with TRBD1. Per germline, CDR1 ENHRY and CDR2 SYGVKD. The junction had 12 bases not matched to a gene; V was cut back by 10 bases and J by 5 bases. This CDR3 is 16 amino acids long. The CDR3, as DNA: TGTGCCACCACAACGGGGGGGACAGGGGGTACCGGGGAGCTGTTTTTT. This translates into CATTTGGTGGTGELFF.

CDR3 region: CASTPPISGGDGEQFF. The CDR3 DNA reads TGTGCCAGCACCCCCCCAATTAGCGGGGGCGACGGTGAGCAGTTCTTC. The rearrangement joins TRBV6-2 or TRBV6-3 to TRBJ2-1; 9 bases match TRBD2. Germline lookup yields CDR1 MNHEY and CDR2 SVGEGT. The CDR3 is made up of 16 amino acids. The V segment lost 7 bases and the J segment 9 bases; nucleotides outside the gene matches: 16.

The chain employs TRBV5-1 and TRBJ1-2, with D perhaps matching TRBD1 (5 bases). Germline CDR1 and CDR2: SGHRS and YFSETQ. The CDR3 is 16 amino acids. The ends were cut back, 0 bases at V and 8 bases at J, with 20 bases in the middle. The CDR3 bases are TGCGCCAGCAGCTTGGAGGTCCGCCGCCAGGGCGGAGGCTACACCTTC. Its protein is CASSLEVRRQGGGYTF.